This T cell receptor (beta chain) was captured by sequencing in a study of tumor T cells in aggressive B-cell lymphoma. The table came from immunoSEQ multiplex PCR; TCRdb's copy has only in-frame clones and leaves some out. The data hold a few thousand clones, with approximately 83% observed a single time. The TCR sequence derives from an adult with diffuse large B cell lymphoma. The sample consisted of tumor tissue.

The CDR3 spells CASSFGRTGGILNTEAFF. The CDR3 region has the DNA TGTGCCAGCAGTTTCGGCCGGACAGGGGGAATACTGAACACTGAAGCTTTCTTT. V usage is TRBV27 and J usage is TRBJ1-1; 10 bases are a match to TRBD1. CDR3 length equals 18 residues. CDR1 and CDR2 from the germline V gene are MNHEY and SMNVEV (reference sequence). With 3 bases clipped from V and 0 bases from J, the junction kept 10 bases outside the gene matches.